These T cell receptor beta chains were read from a single sample in a study of PD-1 blockade in classical Hodgkin lymphoma. Profiled with immunoSEQ multiplex PCR; TCRdb holds only in-frame clones, not every one. The sample shows roughly 150,000 clones, 78% of them seen only once. The sample was peripheral blood mononuclear cells (PBMCs), taken before the second cycle of nivolumab. The receptors come from a human donor with classical Hodgkin lymphoma. Both conserved end residues are part of each CDR3. D genes are given only for firm matches. Not every row has a clone size; where given, it reads once, few, many or a size class.

V gene,D gene,J gene,CDR3 length,clone size,CDR3 DNA,CDR3 protein
TRBV18,NA,TRBJ1-4,14,NA,TGTGCCAGCTCACCGGAGGGTTACGGTGAAAAACTGTTTTTT,CASSPEGYGEKLFF
TRBV4-1,NA,TRBJ2-3,15,NA,TGCGCCAGCAGCTACCGGGGCTCCGACACAGATACGCAGTATTTT,CASSYRGSDTDTQYF
TRBV7-9,NA,TRBJ2-7,15,NA,TGTGCCAGCAGCTTACTACGGGTCAGCTCCTACGAGCAGTACTTC,CASSLLRVSSYEQYF
TRBV6-5,NA,TRBJ1-2,15,NA,TGTGCCAGCAGTCGATGGAAAACTCTTAACTATGGCTACACCTTC,CASSRWKTLNYGYTF
TRBV11-3,NA,TRBJ2-2,13,NA,TGTGCCAGCAGCTCGACACGGACCGGGGAGCTGTTTTTT,CASSSTRTGELFF
TRBV27,NA,TRBJ1-2,14,once,TGTGCCAGCAGACCAGTCGGCAGGGACTATGGCTACACCTTC,CASRPVGRDYGYTF
TRBV27,NA,TRBJ2-2,15,NA,TGTGCCAGCAGTTTATGGACAGATTTTACCGGGGAGCTGTTTTTT,CASSLWTDFTGELFF
TRBV18,TRBD1,TRBJ2-7,15,NA,TGTGCCAGCTCCCCGAGGACAGGGGGCAACTACGAGCAGTACTTC,CASSPRTGGNYEQYF
TRBV5-8,NA,TRBJ2-1,15,NA,TGTGCCAGCAGCTTGGGGGACAATACCTACAATGAGCAGTTCTTC,CASSLGDNTYNEQFF
TRBV7-2,NA,TRBJ1-1,13,NA,TGTGCCAGCAGCTTGTTTAGCTCCACTGAAGCTTTCTTT,CASSLFSSTEAFF
TRBV19,NA,TRBJ2-2,14,NA,TGTGCCAGTAGTATGAACAGGGGACTTAGGGAGCTGTTTTTT,CASSMNRGLRELFF
TRBV10-3,TRBD1,TRBJ2-5,17,NA,TGTGCCATCAGTGAGTCGACAGGGGCTGGGTACCAAGAGACCCAGTACTTC,CAISESTGAGYQETQYF
TRBV7-2,NA,TRBJ2-5,14,NA,TGTGCCAGCAGCTTAGTGCGGGGCCAAGAGACCCAGTACTTC,CASSLVRGQETQYF
TRBV5-6,NA,TRBJ2-7,16,NA,TGTGCCAGCAGCCTTAAGGGGAGGGGGACTTCGTACGAGCAGTACTTC,CASSLKGRGTSYEQYF
TRBV6-5,NA,TRBJ1-4,11,few,TGTGCCAGCAGTTCCGAGGAAAAACTGTTTTTT,CASSSEEKLFF
TRBV7-2,NA,TRBJ1-2,15,NA,TGTGCCAGCAGCTTAGCCGGGACGGACTCGGAAGGCTACACCTTC,CASSLAGTDSEGYTF
TRBV10-1,TRBD1,TRBJ1-2,15,NA,TGCGCCAGCCCGCCGAGAGAGACAGGGCCCTATGGCTACACCTTC,CASPPRETGPYGYTF
TRBV6-1,NA,TRBJ2-7,14,NA,TGTGCCAGCAGTGAAGCCCAGGGGCGGTACGAGCAGTACTTC,CASSEAQGRYEQYF
TRBV7-9,NA,TRBJ2-7,16,few,TGTGCCAGCAGCCCAAGTTTAGGCAGGGGCAGCGACGAGCAGTACTTC,CASSPSLGRGSDEQYF
TRBV7-9,TRBD1,TRBJ2-7,14,few,TGTGCCAGCAGCTTCGGGACAGGGCTCTACGAGCAGTACTTC,CASSFGTGLYEQYF
TRBV5-8,NA,TRBJ2-3,14,NA,TGTGCCAGCAGCTTGTGGGATAGCACAGATACGCAGTATTTT,CASSLWDSTDTQYF
TRBV10-3,NA,TRBJ1-1,13,NA,TGTGCCATCAGCCCACACGGGGCCACTGAAGCTTTCTTT,CAISPHGATEAFF
TRBV7-3,TRBD2,TRBJ2-1,15,NA,TGTGCCAGCAGCCCCACTAGCGGCGGCTACAATGAGCAGTTCTTC,CASSPTSGGYNEQFF
TRBV5-8,NA,TRBJ1-2,15,NA,TGTGCCAGCAGCTTATCAGGGATCGCTAACTATGGCTACACCTTC,CASSLSGIANYGYTF
TRBV29-1,TRBD2,TRBJ2-5,16,few,TGCAGCGTTACCACCGTCTGGCTAGCGGGCCAAGAGACCCAGTACTTC,CSVTTVWLAGQETQYF
TRBV18,TRBD1,TRBJ2-5,14,NA,TGTGCCAGCTCACCGGGACAGGGGGGAGAGACCCAGTACTTC,CASSPGQGGETQYF
TRBV4-3,TRBD2,TRBJ2-2,16,few,TGCGCCAGCAGCCAAGGCTCTAGCGGAGCTACCGGGGAGCTGTTTTTT,CASSQGSSGATGELFF
TRBV6-1,NA,TRBJ1-2,15,NA,TGTGCCAGCAGTGAAAATGCTCAGGGGAGAGCAGGCTACACCTTC,CASSENAQGRAGYTF
TRBV5-1,TRBD1,TRBJ2-2,15,NA,TGCGCCAGCAGCTTGCAGGGACAGGGCACCGGGGAGCTGTTTTTT,CASSLQGQGTGELFF
TRBV4-2,NA,TRBJ1-1,16,NA,TGTGCCAGCAGCCAAGTTTTGGTGGGACCGAACACTGAAGCTTTCTTT,CASSQVLVGPNTEAFF
TRBV29-1,TRBD2,TRBJ2-3,14,NA,TGCAGCGTTGCCACTAGCGGTAAGCAAGATACGCAGTATTTT,CSVATSGKQDTQYF
TRBV5-1,TRBD2,TRBJ2-1,15,NA,TGCGCCAGCAGCTTGGGTCTAGCGGGTTCCAATGAGCAGTTCTTC,CASSLGLAGSNEQFF
TRBV30,NA,TRBJ2-2,14,few,TGTGCCTGGGGAGGAGACCCGGCCTCGGTCAGGCTGTTTTTT,CAWGGDPASVRLFF
TRBV13,NA,TRBJ1-2,12,NA,TGTGCCAGCAGCTTAGGCAACTATGGCTACACCTTC,CASSLGNYGYTF
TRBV28,NA,TRBJ1-3,12,few,TGTGCCAGCAGAAGCTCTGGAAACACCATATATTTT,CASRSSGNTIYF
TRBV27,NA,TRBJ2-1,14,NA,TGTGCCAGCATTCGGCAGCTTAGGTACAATGAGCAGTTCTTC,CASIRQLRYNEQFF
TRBV19,TRBD1,TRBJ2-1,14,many,TGTGCCAGTAGTATACGGGGCAGGGGGAATGAGCAGTTCTTC,CASSIRGRGNEQFF
TRBV6-1,TRBD1,TRBJ1-4,13,NA,TGTGCCAGTAACAGGGGAACTAATGAAAAACTGTTTTTT,CASNRGTNEKLFF
TRBV4-2,TRBD2,TRBJ2-1,18,NA,TGTGCCAGCAGCCAAGTTTGGCGAGCGGGAGTTTCCTACAATGAGCAGTTCTTC,CASSQVWRAGVSYNEQFF
TRBV6-5,NA,TRBJ1-1,13,few,TGTGCCAGCAGCCTAACAGCAAACACTGAAGCTTTCTTT,CASSLTANTEAFF
TRBV7-2,NA,TRBJ2-3,16,NA,TGTGCCAGCAGCAGGAACCCGAGCGGAAGCACAGATACGCAGTATTTT,CASSRNPSGSTDTQYF
TRBV19,TRBD1,TRBJ1-6,14,few,TGTGCCACCTCTAGACAGGGGGGTAATTCACCCCTCCACTTT,CATSRQGGNSPLHF
TRBV30,NA,TRBJ1-4,14,few,TGTGCCTGGAGTCGGGGAGGCGAAAATGAAAAACTGTTTTTT,CAWSRGGENEKLFF
TRBV4-3,TRBD1,TRBJ1-1,15,few,TGCGCCAGCAGCCAAGGCCGACAGGGTAATACTGAAGCTTTCTTT,CASSQGRQGNTEAFF
TRBV11-2,TRBD1,TRBJ2-4,15,once,TGTGCCAGCAGCTTGTGGACAGGGACCAAAAACATTCAGTACTTC,CASSLWTGTKNIQYF
TRBV7-2,NA,TRBJ1-1,13,NA,TGTGCCAGCAGCCGGTACATGAACACTGAAGCTTTCTTT,CASSRYMNTEAFF
TRBV5-4,NA,TRBJ1-2,14,NA,TGTGCCAGCAGCCCTGGGGTGGTAAACTATGGCTACACCTTC,CASSPGVVNYGYTF
TRBV9,NA,TRBJ2-1,18,few,TGTGCCAGCAGCGTAGAGGGGACGGCTACGAACCGCAACAATGAGCAGTTCTTC,CASSVEGTATNRNNEQFF
TRBV11-2,TRBD2,TRBJ2-2,17,NA,TGTGCCAGCAGCTTTTTTAGCGGGGGGGCTGGCACCGGGGAGCTGTTTTTT,CASSFFSGGAGTGELFF
TRBV7-3,NA,TRBJ1-1,15,NA,TGTGCCAGCAGCCCCGACAGTAACATGAACACTGAAGCTTTCTTT,CASSPDSNMNTEAFF
TRBV19,NA,TRBJ1-6,13,NA,TGTGCCAGTAGTTTCACAGGGAATTCACCCCTCCACTTT,CASSFTGNSPLHF
TRBV5-5,NA,TRBJ2-1,13,NA,TGTGCCAGCAGCTTATACACCTACAATGAGCAGTTCTTC,CASSLYTYNEQFF
TRBV30,TRBD2,TRBJ2-7,13,NA,TGTGCCTGTCAAAGCGGGAGCCCCTACGAGCAGTACTTC,CACQSGSPYEQYF
TRBV4-2,NA,TRBJ1-5,17,NA,TGTGCCAGCAGCCAAACGGTACGGGACGGTAGCAATCAGCCCCAGCATTTT,CASSQTVRDGSNQPQHF
TRBV13,TRBD2,TRBJ2-2,16,NA,TGTGCCAGCACCCCCATTGCGGGAGCAGGGACCGGGGAGCTGTTTTTT,CASTPIAGAGTGELFF
TRBV6-5,TRBD1,TRBJ2-7,15,NA,TGTGCCAGCAGTTACTCGGGACAGGACTCCTACGAGCAGTACTTC,CASSYSGQDSYEQYF
TRBV7-3,NA,TRBJ2-1,15,NA,TGTGCCAGCAGCCCAGGGGAGAACGCTCCAGCTGAGCAGTTCTTC,CASSPGENAPAEQFF
TRBV6-6,NA,TRBJ1-5,15,NA,TGTGCCAGCAGTCCGCCCCCAGGCGGGAATCAGCCCCAGCATTTT,CASSPPPGGNQPQHF
TRBV30,NA,TRBJ2-1,13,NA,TGTGCCTGGAGTGTTTCAAACTACAATGAGCAGTTCTTC,CAWSVSNYNEQFF
TRBV6-5,NA,TRBJ2-2,14,NA,TGTGCCAGCAGATCGGTCGCTTACACCGGGGAGCTGTTTTTT,CASRSVAYTGELFF